Reported below is one T cell receptor (beta chain). The antigen this receptor binds is unknown. No base qualities exist here, and no much larger clone lies one base off it. Sequences LNHDA (CDR1) and SQIVND (CDR2) are obtained from the germline V gene (reference sequence). At the junction V is shortened by 0 bases and J by 6 bases, with 14 bases in between. The CDR3 goes from the cysteine to the phenylalanine over 16 residues. The kept DNA is CDR3 alone, 48 bases in frame from the first base. CD8 naive samples were CD45RO-negative cells positively selected for CCR7, giving a CD45RA+CCR7+ population that excluded TemRA cells. The donors were healthy, HIV-negative adults who had no recently reported acute infections or vaccinations. All donors were Caucasian adults living in Nashville, Tennessee, USA. Blood was collected by leukapheresis, and PBMCs were isolated by Ficoll-Histopaque density gradient centrifugation and then cryopreserved in liquid nitrogen vapor phase. Analytical flow cytometry was used to check the purity and quantity of every magnetically sorted T cell population. From each sorted fraction, genomic DNA was isolated and quantified by UV absorbance on a Nanodrop 2000c.

These data originate in a study of shared clonotypes between healthy human individuals (dated by TCRdb to 2020 to 2022). For context, the study as a whole: Two women and a few men aged 18 to 49 years were included in the cohort. To estimate repertoire size and how much clonotypes are shared between individuals, the study performed deep sequencing of blood TCR repertoires from about 5 healthy adults. For each donor, three plates each were used for CD4 naive and CD4 memory, two plates were used for CD8 naive, and one plate was used for CD8 memory. Between about 0.94 and 8.9 billion PBMCs per donor were obtained by leukapheresis. To increase sequencing depth and limit assay-specific biases, different laboratories used diverse techniques to prepare libraries and sequence TCR repertoires. Study-wide conclusions, independent of this receptor: Based on pairwise subsampling, the degree of clonotype sharing among donors was expected to be affected by sequencing depth. Naive subsets generally had larger estimated clonotype richness than memory subsets did. Approximately 5% of naive CD4, around 3.5% of naive CD8, roughly 2.4% of memory CD4, and around 0.4% of memory CD8 clonotypes were shared across a handful of donors. The genetic and exposure-history diversity represented was limited by the small number of donors. Compared with non-shared clonotypes, the clonotypes found in all four sorted-subset donors had higher generation probabilities. Incomplete sequencing was indicated by rarefaction of sorted-subset datasets, despite the large sequencing depth. Sampling was limited to blood, and TCR repertoires in tissue likely differ from TCR repertoires in blood.

TCR CDR3 regions were amplified from genomic DNA by multiplex PCR using the deep immunoSEQ assay. Extracted genomic DNA from each cell subset was spread evenly across all wells of several immunoSEQ 96-well plates, with each plate serving as a replicate. For sorted subsets, each replicate PCR was loaded with 200 ng genomic DNA, equivalent to about 30,000 T cell genomes. Purified libraries were measured with a Qubit 3.0 fluorometer, size-checked on a Bioanalyzer 2100, and measured again with the KAPA Library Quantification kit. A separate single-read 150-cycle Illumina NextSeq 550 flow cell was used to sequence each immunoSEQ 96-well plate. Concerning the study's data processing: The immunoSEQ output contained only junctional sequences without quality scores, so filtering could not match that applied to full-length reads. To assign V/J genes and CDR3, sequences were annotated using PyIR, a Python wrapper for IgBLAST v1.9, with IMGT germline references. Reads were filtered out if the reads had weak V/J assignments (E-value above 1e-6), no CDR3, stop codons, out-of-frame junctions, or ambiguous translated residues. V3J clonotypes were defined as sequences sharing the same inferred V gene, J gene, and CDR3 amino acid sequence. To compute the percentage overlap between repertoires, the number of shared unique clonotypes was divided by the size of the smaller repertoire. Richness of each repertoire was evaluated using RTK rarefaction, the Chao1 estimator, and Recon v2.1 estimates of unobserved clonotypes. Generation probabilities were computed with OLGA for all TCRbeta clonotypes obtained by the gDNA method from several donors. Here the immuneACCESS table is served through TCRdb, limited to in-frame sequences with V and J called. Missing clones are a known gap in these copies; in checked studies unresolved V genes cover under half, and the rest lacks a known reason. V, J and clone size are taken as reported in that table, and D and trimming were inferred from the DNA itself. For this sample the table gives about 2.1 million clones, of which under 95% were detected only once. Clones ranked in the top ten supply over 1.5% of the sample.

The receptor comes from a man aged 18 to 35 in good health. Some clones in this sample may be carry-over from other donors' samples. The V gene is TRBV19 and the J gene is TRBJ2-2; the D gene is perhaps TRBD2, on 5 matching bases. Sequences were obtained from naive CD8+ T cells from PBMCs. The cell subset or site tag for this specimen amounts to: CD45RA+CCR7+. The DNA reads TGTGCCAGTAGTATAGACCTGGCCGCGGGCGCCGGGGAGCTGTTTTTT. It encodes CASSIDLAAGAGELFF.